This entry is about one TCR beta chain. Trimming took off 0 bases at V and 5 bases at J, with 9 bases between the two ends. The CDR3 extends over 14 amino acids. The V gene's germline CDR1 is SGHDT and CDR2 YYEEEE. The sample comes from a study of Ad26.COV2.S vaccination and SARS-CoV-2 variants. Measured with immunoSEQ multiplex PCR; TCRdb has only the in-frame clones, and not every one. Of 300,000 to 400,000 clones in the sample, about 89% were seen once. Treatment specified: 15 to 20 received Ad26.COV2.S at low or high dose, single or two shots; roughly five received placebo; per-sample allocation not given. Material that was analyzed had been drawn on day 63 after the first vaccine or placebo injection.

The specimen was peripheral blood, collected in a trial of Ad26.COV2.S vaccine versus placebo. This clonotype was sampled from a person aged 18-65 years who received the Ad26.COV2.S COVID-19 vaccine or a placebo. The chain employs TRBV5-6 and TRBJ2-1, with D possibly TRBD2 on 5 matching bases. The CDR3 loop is CASSLGARDNEQFF. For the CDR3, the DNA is TGTGCCAGCAGCTTGGGGGCGCGGGACAATGAGCAGTTCTTC.